This entry lists 18 T cell receptor beta chains sequenced from one sample in a study of beta chain features in type 1 diabetes. Since all of the isolated RNA was reverse transcribed, expressed TCRB transcripts were what got sequenced. TCRdb's table, derived via immunoSEQ multiplex PCR, lists solely in-frame clones and lacks some. There are about 250,000 clones in the sample; roughly 13% occur only once, and about 0.024% lies in the top ten. The sequencing input was naive CD4+ T cells from blood. These receptors were collected from a woman aged 40 to 50 in good health.

The chain joins TRBV12-5 to TRBJ2-3; perhaps TRBD2 as D (6 bases). The CDR3 consists of 12 residues. From germline, CDR1 is LGHNT and CDR2 FRNRAP. Trimming cost V 7 bases and J 8 bases, with 13 bases left between them. The CDR3 region has the DNA TGTGCTAGTGCCTCGACCGGGGGTACGCAGTATTTT. Amino acid sequence: CASASTGGTQYF.

This clone showed up just a few times. The rearrangement joins TRBV10-3 to TRBJ2-7, with D possibly matching TRBD2 (5 bases). The CDR3 is 13 residues long. Germline V gene data show CDR1 as ENHRY and CDR2 as SYGVKD. Trimming removed 6 bases from V and 3 bases from J, with 12 bases in between. The CDR3: CAIRPAENYEQYF. CDR3 nucleotide sequence: TGTGCCATCAGACCAGCGGAAAACTACGAGCAGTACTTC.

This clone was detected once. The V and J genes are TRBV6-5 and TRBJ2-7; a possible D gene is TRBD2 (5 bases). There are 15 residues in the CDR3. Between the trimmed V and J ends, which lost 0 bases and 4 bases, there was a span of 13 bases. Germline values: CDR1 MNHEY, CDR2 SVGAGI. The CDR3 nucleotides are TGTGCCAGCAGTTACTCGACGTTAGGCGGGTACGAGCAGTACTTC. This translates into CASSYSTLGGYEQYF.

Only a few counts were recorded for this clone. The chain joins TRBV7-2 to TRBJ2-5, with unresolved D. Deletions cut 4 bases from V and 5 bases from J, with 14 bases between. Germline V gene lookup returns CDR1 SGHTA and CDR2 FQGNSA. This CDR3 has 14 amino acids. CDR3 region: CASSYTTMAETQYF. The CDR3 nucleotides are TGTGCCAGCAGCTACACCACTATGGCGGAGACCCAGTACTTC.

The chain employs TRBV7-8 and TRBJ2-2, with D unclear. The CDR3 sequence is 11 residues long. Germline values: CDR1 SGHVS, CDR2 FQNEAQ. The V end lost 5 bases, the J end lost 6 bases, and 4 bases lay between the germline ends. In DNA, the CDR3 is TGTGCCAGCAGCCAGGCCGGGGAGCTGTTTTTT. This codes for CASSQAGELFF.

The J gene is TRBJ2-3, the V gene TRBV2, with a weak D call TRBD2 (6 bases). The CDR3 has 17 residues. V lost 4 bases, J lost 2 bases, and 19 bases lay in between. CDR1 and CDR2 from the germline V gene are SNHLY and FYNNEI. The CDR3 DNA reads TGTGCCAGCAGTGGGGTAGCGGATATAGCGTCCACAGATACGCAGTATTTT. Encoded protein: CASSGVADIASTDTQYF.

This clone was seen a handful of times. V and J are TRBV5-4 and TRBJ2-1, with unresolved D. Germline V lookup: CDR1 SGHNT, CDR2 YYREEE (reference sequence). Trimming removed 0 bases at V and 16 bases at J, with 11 bases between. The CDR3 sequence is 11 residues long. The CDR3 coding sequence is TGTGCCAGCAGCTTGGGGGTTGTAGCTTTCTTC. It yields the protein CASSLGVVAFF.

The CDR3 DNA follows: TGTGCCAGCAGCTTCCAGGGGAACCCTAACTACGAGCAGTACTTC. Protein sequence: CASSFQGNPNYEQYF. The chain joins TRBV7-9 to TRBJ2-7; TRBD1 might be the D (6 bases). The CDR3 has 15 amino acids. The V end was cut by 3 bases, the J end by 3 bases, with 15 bases between. Looked up from germline, CDR1 is SEHNR and CDR2 is FQNEAQ (reference sequence).

The V gene is TRBV19, the J gene TRBJ1-1; TRBD1 matches at 9 bases. In germline, CDR1 is LNHDA, CDR2 SQIVND (reference sequence). With 7 bases clipped from V and 4 bases from J, the junction kept 4 bases outside the gene matches. The CDR3 has 13 amino acids. The CDR3 nucleotides are TGTGCCAGTACCAGGACAGGGGCCACTGAAGCTTTCTTT. Translation gives CASTRTGATEAFF.

This chain links TRBV7-8 with TRBJ2-3, with 10 positions matching TRBD1. Per the germline V gene, CDR1 is SGHVS and CDR2 is FQNEAQ. CDR3 length: 18 amino acids. Losses at the gene ends were 1 base for V and 1 base for J; bases not matched to a gene: 8. CDR3 sequence: CASSLGNPGTGGTDTQYF. The CDR3 nucleotides are TGTGCCAGCAGCTTAGGAAACCCCGGGACAGGGGGCACAGATACGCAGTATTTT.

J is TRBJ2-7 and V is TRBV7-2; D is uncertain. The CDR3 consists of 14 residues. Germline V gives CDR1 SGHTA, CDR2 FQGNSA. Trimming shortened V by 6 bases and J by 3 bases, and 15 bases separated the two germline ends. For the CDR3, the DNA is TGTGCCAGCAGTCGATACCGTAGTGTCTACGAGCAGTACTTC. This gives the protein CASSRYRSVYEQYF.

Points on this clone: Within the sample, other DNA sequences also encode this same CDR3. The gene calls are TRBV5-4 and TRBJ2-7; 9 bases are shared with TRBD1. The germline V gene encodes CDR1 SGHNT and CDR2 YYREEE (reference sequence). CDR3 length: 14 amino acids. After removal of 4 bases from V and 4 bases from J, the junction contained 6 bases not matched to a gene. The chain's CDR3 is CASSQGQGRYEQYF. The CDR3 coding sequence is TGTGCCAGCAGCCAGGGACAGGGAAGGTACGAGCAGTACTTC.

The V call is TRBV9, the J call TRBJ2-6; possible D gene TRBD1, 5 bases. From germline, CDR1 is SGDLS and CDR2 YYNGEE. V lost 3 bases to trimming and J lost 0 bases, with 16 bases between them. This CDR3 has 18 amino acids. CDR3 sequence (DNA): TGTGCCAGCAGCGCCAGAAGGGGTGGTCTCTCTGGGGCCAACGTCCTGACTTTC. Residues: CASSARRGGLSGANVLTF.

The chain combines TRBV9 with TRBJ2-5; D not resolved. The CDR3 sequence is 13 residues long. Germline-derived CDR1 and CDR2 are SGDLS and YYNGEE. V lost 0 bases to trimming and J lost 2 bases, with 5 bases between them. The CDR3 here is CASSVGGQETQYF. Here the CDR3 DNA reads TGTGCCAGCAGCGTAGGAGGACAAGAGACCCAGTACTTC.

Only a few counts were recorded for this clone. The chain employs TRBV11-2 and TRBJ2-5, with D perhaps TRBD2 (6 bases). Germline values: CDR1 SGHAT, CDR2 FQNNGV. V lost 2 bases and J 5 bases, leaving 21 bases between the germline ends. This CDR3 comprises 17 residues. The chain's CDR3 is CASSLRTLGGDSETQYF. Written as DNA, the CDR3 is TGTGCCAGCAGCTTAAGGACCCTCGGCGGGGATAGTGAGACCCAGTACTTC.

The chain carries TRBV2 and TRBJ2-5; 9 nucleotides align to TRBD2. Per germline, CDR1 SNHLY and CDR2 FYNNEI. J was trimmed by 4 bases and V by 7 bases; bases with no gene match: 13. There are 16 residues in the CDR3. The CDR3 is CASNPWGGGARETQYF. The DNA of the CDR3 is TGTGCCAGCAACCCCTGGGGCGGGGGGGCACGAGAGACCCAGTACTTC.

The V and J genes are TRBV15 and TRBJ2-5; 10 bases agree with TRBD2. The germline gives CDR1 LNHNV, CDR2 YYDKDF (reference sequence). The CDR3 is 16 amino acids. J was trimmed by 3 bases and V by 1 base; bases with no gene match: 5. The CDR3, as DNA: TGTGCCACCAGCAGAGTTGGAGCGGGGGGGAAAGAGACCCAGTACTTC. It yields the protein CATSRVGAGGKETQYF.

The chain uses TRBV7-2 and TRBJ2-3; TRBD2 matches 7 bases. Germline loops: CDR1 SGHTA, CDR2 FQGNSA. The trim removed 1 base at V and 3 bases at J, leaving 7 bases unmatched. The CDR3 loop spans 16 amino acids. CDR3 nucleotide sequence: TGTGCCAGCAGCTTAGTCGCGTGGGGGGGAACAGATACGCAGTATTTT. It codes for CASSLVAWGGTDTQYF.